There are a few counts of the clone carrying this T cell receptor (beta chain). Its antigen is not identified. The sample is drawn from a study of blood T cells in healthy people across ages. Points from the study as a whole: Diversity estimates drawn from one million T cells were deemed underestimates. Lack of knowledge of donor CMV status possibly confounded expanded clonotype changes.

The V gene end was trimmed by 1 base and the J gene end by 14 bases; junction bases not matched to a gene: 11. The CDR3 contains 15 residues. Germline CDR1 reads SGHTA; CDR2 reads FQGNSA. Each donor had approximately 10 milliliters of peripheral blood drawn. The second PCR ran roughly 6 to 11 cycles with a sample-barcoded 5' primer and J-beta primers. MiXCR, applied by TCRdb to the 5' RACE reads, yields one record per CDR3 protein. Here the sample spans 1.5 million to 1.8 million distinct CDR3 sequences, about 45% being singletons. Sequenced input: blood. The origin of this receptor is a woman under 30 in good health. The V gene is TRBV7-2, the J gene TRBJ2-1; 10 bases line up with TRBD2. The CDR3, as DNA: TGTGCCAGCAGCTTAGGTGGAGGTAGCGGGGGGTTTAAGTTCTTC. This translates into CASSLGGGSGGFKFF.